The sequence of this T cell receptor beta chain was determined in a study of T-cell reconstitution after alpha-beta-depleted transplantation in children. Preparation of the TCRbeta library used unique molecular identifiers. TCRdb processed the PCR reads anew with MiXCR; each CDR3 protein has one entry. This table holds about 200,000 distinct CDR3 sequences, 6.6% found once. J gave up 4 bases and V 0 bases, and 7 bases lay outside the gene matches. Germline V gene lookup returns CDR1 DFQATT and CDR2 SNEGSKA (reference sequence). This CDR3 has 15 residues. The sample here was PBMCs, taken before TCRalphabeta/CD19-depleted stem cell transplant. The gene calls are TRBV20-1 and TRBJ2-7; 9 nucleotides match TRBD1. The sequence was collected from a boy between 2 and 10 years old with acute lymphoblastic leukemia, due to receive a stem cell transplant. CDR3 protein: CSARDQGTGKYEQYF. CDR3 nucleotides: TGCAGTGCTAGAGATCAGGGGACAGGGAAGTACGAGCAGTACTTC.